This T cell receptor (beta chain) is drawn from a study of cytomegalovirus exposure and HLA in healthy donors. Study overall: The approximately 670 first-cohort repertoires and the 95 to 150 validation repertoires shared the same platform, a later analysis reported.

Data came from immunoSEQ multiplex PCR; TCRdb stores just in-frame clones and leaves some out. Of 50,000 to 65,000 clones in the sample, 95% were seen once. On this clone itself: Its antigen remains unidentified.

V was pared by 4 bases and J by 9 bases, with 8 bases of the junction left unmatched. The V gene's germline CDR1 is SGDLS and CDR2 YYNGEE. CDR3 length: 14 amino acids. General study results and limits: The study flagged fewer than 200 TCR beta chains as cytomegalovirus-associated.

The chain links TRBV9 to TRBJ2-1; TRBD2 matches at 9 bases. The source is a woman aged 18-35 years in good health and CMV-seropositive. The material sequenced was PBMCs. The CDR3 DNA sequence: TGTGCCAGCAGCCCGGGACTAGCAGAAGTTGAGCAGTTCTTC. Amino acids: CASSPGLAEVEQFF.